The 9 T cell receptor beta chains listed next were all sequenced from one sample in a study of a mutant IDH1 vaccine in newly diagnosed glioma. TCRdb keeps only in-frame clones here, not all; method: immunoSEQ multiplex PCR. Of some 130,000 clones in the sample, over 75% are singletons; the top ten hold about 5.5%. The time point: week 11, during vaccination. Doses of 300 ug of mutant IDH1 20-mer peptide were given with topical imiquimod. Antigens for these TCRs are unknown. The input for sequencing was PBMCs, taken from a glioma patient whose treatment included an IDH1 peptide vaccine. Every receptor here comes from a man between 35 and 55 years old with glioma.

The V and J genes are TRBV2 and TRBJ2-5; possibly TRBD2 for D (5 bases). CDR1 and CDR2 (germline): SNHLY, FYNNEI. The CDR3 extends over 14 amino acids. The V end was cut by 1 base, the J end by 5 bases, with 11 bases between. The CDR3 coding sequence is TGTGCCAGCAGTGAAGGGCTAGCCCGCGAGACCCAGTACTTC. As protein: CASSEGLARETQYF.

This chain links TRBV4-3 with TRBJ1-2; D is possibly TRBD1 (5 bases). The CDR3 contains 14 residues. Trimming shortened V by 6 bases and J by 4 bases, and 15 bases separated the two germline ends. Germline V gene sequence: CDR1 LGHNA, CDR2 YSLEER. DNA for the CDR3: TGCGCCAGCAGAGACCATCCGGGGCGCTATGGCTACACCTTC. Translating it yields CASRDHPGRYGYTF.

The chain has TRBV15 and TRBJ1-5; a possible D gene is TRBD1 (6 bases). The CDR3 runs to 18 residues. Germline assignment: CDR1 LNHNV and CDR2 YYDKDF (reference sequence). Deletions cut 0 bases from V and 3 bases from J, with 18 bases between. The CDR3 region is CATSRDVGGAKSNQPQHF. DNA for the CDR3: TGTGCCACCAGCAGAGACGTAGGGGGGGCGAAATCCAATCAGCCCCAGCATTTT.

The rearrangement links TRBV6-1 to TRBJ1-5; 10 bases align to TRBD1. V lost 5 bases to trimming and J lost 7 bases; unmatched junction nucleotides: 8. The CDR3 has 15 residues. CDR1 and CDR2 (germline): MNHNS, SASEGT. For the CDR3, the DNA is TGTGCCAGCAGTAGGAGACAGGGGGCCTGGCAGCCCCAGCATTTT. Amino acid sequence: CASSRRQGAWQPQHF.

This clone showed up just once. This rearrangement joins TRBV7-8 to TRBJ2-2; possible D gene TRBD1, 5 bases. The CDR3 contains 17 residues. V lost 4 bases and J lost 6, with 21 bases in between. Germline CDR1 is SGHVS and CDR2 is FQNEAQ. The DNA for the CDR3 is TGTGCCAGCAGCTCCCCTGGTAGGGGCCAATCCCCCGGGGAGCTGTTTTTT. Residues: CASSSPGRGQSPGELFF.

The chain employs TRBV30 and TRBJ2-7; TRBD1 aligns across 7 bases. V lost 1 base to trimming and J lost 7 bases; unmatched junction nucleotides: 1. Germline V gives CDR1 GTSNPN, CDR2 SVGIG (reference sequence). CDR3 length equals 11 residues. CDR3 loop: CAWSGTGEQYF. DNA of the CDR3: TGTGCCTGGAGTGGGACAGGAGAGCAGTACTTC. Drawing the rest from reference TRBV30 and TRBJ2-7, the complete variable domain is SQTIHQWPATLVQPVGSPLSLECTVEGTSNPNLYWYRQAAGRGLQLLFYSVGIGQISSEVPQNLSASRPQDRQFILSSKKLLLSDSGFYLCAWSGTGEQYFGPGTRLTVT.

The rearrangement joins TRBV7-2 to TRBJ2-1, with TRBD2 matching 9 bases. The germline V gene has CDR1 SGHTA and CDR2 FQGNSA. Trimming cost V 4 bases and J 8 bases; bases outside gene matches: 6. This CDR3 is 14 amino acids long. The CDR3 here is CASSSRSGGYEQFF. The CDR3 coding sequence is TGTGCCAGCAGCTCCCGTAGCGGGGGCTATGAGCAGTTCTTC.

The chain links TRBV11-3 to TRBJ2-1, with 7 positions matching TRBD1. CDR3 length: 15 residues. Germline lookup yields CDR1 SGHNT and CDR2 YENEEA. J lost 6 bases, V lost 4 bases, and 9 bases had no gene match. The CDR3, as DNA: TGTGCCAGCAGCTCCAGGGACAGCTTAAGCAATGAGCAGTTCTTC. It codes for CASSSRDSLSNEQFF.

The chain employs TRBV7-8 and TRBJ1-3; D is uncertain. V was pared by 2 bases and J by 0 bases, with 8 bases between. Per the germline V gene, CDR1 is SGHVS and CDR2 is FQNEAQ. The CDR3 loop spans 15 amino acids. This chain's CDR3 is CASSLLRSSGNTIYF. In DNA form, the CDR3 reads TGTGCCAGCAGCTTATTAAGAAGCTCTGGAAACACCATATATTTT.